The entry below describes one TCR beta chain. Methods used by the authors: Amplification of reference gene primers was used by the study to estimate nucleated cell counts. The method was immunoSEQ multiplex PCR; TCRdb's version includes in-frame clones alone and lacks a portion of them. The V and J calls and the clone size are those of that table, but D and trimming were determined from the DNA. The sample includes under 250,000 clones, about 85% of them seen just once. This record comes from a study of blood T cell repertoires in COVID-19. Across the whole study: Spain, Italy and the United States supplied samples that represented acute and convalescent COVID-19. PBMCs, B-cell-depleted T cells, or T cells were the source of the cDNA or gDNA that made up the material.

The CDR3 length is 15 residues. Germline V CDR1 and CDR2: SGHDT, YYEEEE. V was pared by 6 bases and J by 1 base, with 11 bases between. Patients in Seattle were enrolled during active infection, then followed longitudinally. The origin of this receptor is a woman aged 35 to 49 with COVID-19, enrolled during active disease. The rearrangement links TRBV5-6 to TRBJ1-6; no firm D call. Sequenced material: peripheral blood. As DNA, the CDR3 is TGTGCCAGCACCGTTTTTCCGTCCTATAATTCACCCCTCCACTTT. This sequence encodes CASTVFPSYNSPLHF.